The 32 T cell receptor beta chains reported below all come from one sample, sequenced in a study of OX40 agonist ivuxolimab in advanced cancers. Assay used: immunoSEQ multiplex PCR; TCRdb lists only in-frame clones, some missing. The sample yields over 65,000 clones, about 88% seen once. The sequencing used CD4+ or CD8+ T cells sorted from blood, collected in a trial of the OX40 agonist ivuxolimab. The origin of the receptors is an adult with an advanced solid tumor such as melanoma, head and neck, liver or kidney cancer.

The chain carries TRBV27 and TRBJ2-3; D could derive from TRBD1 or TRBD2 (5 bases each). CDR3 length: 16 amino acids. Germline V lookup: CDR1 MNHEY, CDR2 SMNVEV (reference sequence). V was cut by 8 bases and J by 4 bases, with 22 bases left in between. The CDR3 nucleotides read TGTGCCAGCCAGATCGCCGGGGCTAGCTTGGCAGATACGCAGTATTTT. It is translated as CASQIAGASLADTQYF.

The V and J genes are TRBV7-8 and TRBJ1-2; 11 bases match TRBD1. Germline V CDR1 and CDR2: SGHVS, FQNEAQ. The V gene end was trimmed by 3 bases and the J gene end by 5 bases; junction bases not matched to a gene: 5. The CDR3 runs to 15 residues. CDR3 in amino acids: CASSLGQGVEYGYTF. The CDR3 DNA is TGTGCCAGCAGCTTGGGACAGGGGGTCGAGTATGGCTACACCTTC.

This clone appeared once. The chain carries TRBV11-3 and TRBJ2-7; 7 nucleotides align to TRBD2. Germline V lookup: CDR1 SGHNT, CDR2 YENEEA. V was clipped by 1 base and J by 3 bases; unmatched bases: 6. The CDR3 sequence is 15 residues long. The chain's CDR3 is CASSLGGDYFYEQYF. CDR3 nucleotides: TGTGCCAGCAGCTTAGGCGGGGACTACTTCTACGAGCAGTACTTC.

The V and J genes are TRBV5-4 and TRBJ2-5; TRBD2 is a possible D gene (6 bases). V was cut by 4 bases and J by 1 base, with 14 bases left in between. This CDR3 comprises 15 residues. In germline, CDR1 is SGHNT, CDR2 YYREEE (reference sequence). CDR3 coding DNA: TGTGCCAGCAGCAGGGACTTCCAGATCCAAGAGACCCAGTACTTC. This gives the protein CASSRDFQIQETQYF.

The DNA of the CDR3 is TGCAGCGTTATTGGGACTAGCACACAAGAGACCCAGTACTTC. It encodes CSVIGTSTQETQYF. The chain is built from TRBV29-1 and TRBJ2-5; 9 bases fit TRBD2. This CDR3 comprises 14 residues. Trimming at V came to 5 bases and at J to 2 bases, leaving 6 bases not matched to a gene. CDR1 SQVTM and CDR2 ANQGSEA come from the germline V gene.

This chain connects TRBV19 to TRBJ2-5; no clear D. V was clipped by 6 bases and J by 0 bases, with 14 bases between them. Germline lookup yields CDR1 LNHDA and CDR2 SQIVND (reference sequence). The CDR3 is 15 residues long. CDR3 region: CASSPGPANQETQYF. CDR3 coding DNA: TGTGCCAGTAGCCCGGGCCCGGCAAACCAAGAGACCCAGTACTTC.

V usage is TRBV9 and J usage is TRBJ2-2; TRBD2 might be the D (6 bases). There are 16 residues in the CDR3. V dropped 5 bases and J dropped 3 bases, with 17 bases sitting between them. Germline assignment: CDR1 SGDLS and CDR2 YYNGEE. The CDR3 is CASRKSGGTDTGELFF. As DNA, the CDR3 is TGTGCCAGCAGAAAATCTGGGGGGACGGACACCGGGGAGCTGTTTTTT.

The rearrangement uses TRBV19 and TRBJ1-2, with TRBD1 as a possible D gene (6 bases). The V end lost 4 bases, the J end lost 6 bases, and 15 bases lay between the germline ends. There are 14 residues in the CDR3. Germline assignment: CDR1 LNHDA and CDR2 SQIVND (reference sequence). CDR3 sequence reads: CASSRGGTIDGYTF. The CDR3 nucleotides read TGTGCCAGTAGTAGGGGGGGGACAATCGATGGCTACACCTTC.

DNA for the CDR3: TGTGCCAGTAGTATAGACCGCTACGAGCAGTACTTC. This encodes CASSIDRYEQYF. The rearrangement joins TRBV19 to TRBJ2-7; D is uncertain. Germline V CDR1 and CDR2: LNHDA, SQIVND (reference sequence). This CDR3 comprises 12 residues. Trimming pared 0 bases from V and 3 bases from J, leaving 3 bases between.

The chain joins TRBV11-3 to TRBJ2-5; tentatively, D is TRBD1 (5 bases). Trimming removed 5 bases at V and 7 bases at J, with 14 bases between. This CDR3 comprises 13 residues. Germline CDR1 is SGHNT and CDR2 is YENEEA. CDR3 region: CASSQGAVGTQYF. The CDR3 region has the DNA TGTGCCAGCAGCCAAGGGGCAGTAGGGACCCAGTACTTC.

The chain combines TRBV7-2 with TRBJ2-5; perhaps D is TRBD1 or TRBD2 (5 bases each). The CDR3 loop spans 12 amino acids. V was pared by 6 bases and J by 5 bases, with 10 bases between. The germline CDR1 and CDR2 sequences are SGHTA and FQGNSA. The CDR3 region is CASRGPGETQYF. The CDR3 bases are TGTGCCAGCAGGGGGCCGGGGGAGACCCAGTACTTC.

The V gene is TRBV10-1, the J gene TRBJ2-1; TRBD1 aligns across 11 bases. Germline assignment: CDR1 WNHNN and CDR2 SYGVQD (reference sequence). The CDR3 has 16 amino acids. Trimming removed 5 bases from V and 3 bases from J; junction bases left unmatched: 6. CDR3 DNA sequence: TGCGCCAGCAGTAAAACCGGGACAGGGGGCTACAATGAGCAGTTCTTC. Translated: CASSKTGTGGYNEQFF.

The chain uses TRBV6-1 and TRBJ2-5, with D possibly being TRBD1 or TRBD2 (5 bases each). The CDR3 runs to 14 residues. Germline V CDR1 and CDR2: MNHNS, SASEGT. V lost 7 bases, J lost 1 base, and 13 bases lay in between. In nucleotides, the CDR3 is TGTGCCAGCAACGGTCGGGGCCTCCAAGAGACCCAGTACTTC. This gives the protein CASNGRGLQETQYF.

This clone has just a few counts. The gene calls are TRBV5-4 and TRBJ2-1, with 8 bases fitting TRBD2. The V segment lost 0 bases and the J segment 4 bases; nucleotides outside the gene matches: 0. The CDR3 covers 14 residues. Germline V gives CDR1 SGHNT, CDR2 YYREEE (reference sequence). CDR3 sequence: CASSLGGRYNEQFF. The CDR3 DNA reads TGTGCCAGCAGCTTGGGCGGGAGGTACAATGAGCAGTTCTTC. The complete variable domain, with remaining parts taken from reference TRBV5-4 and TRBJ2-1, reads ETGVTQSPTHLIKTRGQQVTLRCSSQSGHNTVSWYQQALGQGPQFIFQYYREEENGRGNFPPRFSGLQFPNYSSELNVNALELDDSALYLCASSLGGRYNEQFFGPGTRLTVL.

This clone was detected a few times. The chain uses TRBV4-1 and TRBJ2-1, with 9 bases fitting TRBD2. The CDR3 length is 16 residues. Germline CDR1 and CDR2: MGHRA and YSYEKL. V lost 5 bases, J lost 4 bases, and 9 bases stayed unmatched. The CDR3 region is CASSRLGLASYNEQFF. In DNA, the CDR3 is TGCGCCAGCAGCAGATTGGGACTAGCATCTTACAATGAGCAGTTCTTC.

The chain couples TRBV19 to TRBJ1-2; TRBD1 is a possible D gene (6 bases). CDR3 size: 14 residues. Germline V gives CDR1 LNHDA, CDR2 SQIVND (reference sequence). The ends were cut back, 3 bases at V and 5 bases at J, with 13 bases in the middle. As DNA, the CDR3 is TGTGCCAGTAGTATCGATCGGGACACTTATGGCTACACCTTC. Protein sequence: CASSIDRDTYGYTF.

The chain employs TRBV5-1 and TRBJ2-6; TRBD1 is a possible D gene (5 bases). Germline CDR1 reads SGHRS; CDR2 reads YFSETQ. The CDR3 has 16 amino acids. V gave up 0 bases and J gave up 0 bases, with 7 bases separating them. The chain's CDR3 is CASSLGTTSGANVLTF. CDR3 coding DNA: TGCGCCAGCAGCTTGGGGACAACCTCTGGGGCCAACGTCCTGACTTTC.

This clone was seen a handful of times. The chain uses TRBV11-3 and TRBJ2-3; perhaps TRBD1 as D (6 bases). CDR1 and CDR2 (germline): SGHNT, YENEEA. The V gene lost 4 bases and the J gene lost 2 bases, with 13 bases spanning the gap. This CDR3 comprises 15 residues. The CDR3 DNA is TGTGCCAGCAGCTCCCAGGGGCGCCCCACAGATACGCAGTATTTT. This translates into CASSSQGRPTDTQYF.

The V and J genes are TRBV10-2 and TRBJ2-1; a possible D gene is TRBD1 (5 bases). From germline, CDR1 is WSHSY and CDR2 SAAADI. Deletions cut 6 bases from V and 2 bases from J, with 11 bases between. The CDR3 is 14 residues long. In DNA form, the CDR3 reads TGCGCCAGCAGGACAGCGTTGGCCTACAATGAGCAGTTCTTC. Its protein product is CASRTALAYNEQFF.

The rearrangement links TRBV18 to TRBJ2-5; the match to TRBD1 covers 7 bases. The CDR3 has 16 residues. Germline V gene sequence: CDR1 KGHSH, CDR2 LQKENI. V trimming: 2 bases; J trimming: 5 bases; junction bases outside the gene matches: 11. The CDR3 loop reads CASSPNSGQTGETQYF. The CDR3, as DNA: TGTGCCAGCTCACCAAACTCGGGACAGACGGGGGAGACCCAGTACTTC. Supplemented by reference TRBV18 and TRBJ2-5, the full variable domain reads NAGVMQNPRHLVRRRGQEARLRCSPMKGHSHVYWYRQLPEEGLKFMVYLQKENIIDESGMPKERFSAEFPKEGPSILRIQQVVRGDSAAYFCASSPNSGQTGETQYFGPGTRLLVL.

The chain combines TRBV11-2 with TRBJ1-5; no firm D call. V shed 2 bases and J shed 5 bases, with 7 bases lying between them. This CDR3 spans 13 amino acids. In germline, CDR1 is SGHAT, CDR2 FQNNGV. The CDR3 region is CASSLTSDQPQHF. The CDR3 region has the DNA TGTGCCAGCAGCTTAACGTCGGATCAGCCCCAGCATTTT.

A few counts support this clone. The CDR3 DNA is TGCGCCAGCAGCCAAGTTTTCGCAGATACGCAGTATTTT. Amino acid sequence: CASSQVFADTQYF. The chain couples TRBV4-1 to TRBJ2-3; D not resolved. CDR1 MGHRA and CDR2 YSYEKL come from the germline V gene. Trimming stripped 1 base from V and 4 bases from J, with 6 bases between. The CDR3 loop spans 13 amino acids.

V usage is TRBV19 and J usage is TRBJ2-1; 9 bases align to TRBD1. The CDR3 runs 17 residues. J was trimmed by 2 bases and V by 3 bases; bases with no gene match: 8. In germline, CDR1 is LNHDA, CDR2 SQIVND (reference sequence). CDR3 loop: CASSIGGTGFPYNEQFF. In DNA form, the CDR3 reads TGTGCCAGTAGTATTGGTGGGACAGGGTTCCCCTACAATGAGCAGTTCTTC. Based on the CDR3 plus reference TRBV19 and TRBJ2-1, the full variable domain is DGGITQSPKYLFRKEGQNVTLSCEQNLNHDAMYWYRQDPGQGLRLIYYSQIVNDFQKGDIAEGYSVSREKKESFPLTVTSAQKNPTAFYLCASSIGGTGFPYNEQFFGPGTRLTVL.

The chain recombines TRBV2 with TRBJ2-5; weak D call: TRBD1 (5 bases). Trimming shortened V by 7 bases and J by 2 bases, and 11 bases separated the two germline ends. The CDR3 spans 13 residues. Germline V CDR1 and CDR2: SNHLY, FYNNEI. CDR3 protein: CASNRQEQETQYF. As DNA, the CDR3 is TGTGCCAGCAACAGGCAGGAGCAAGAGACCCAGTACTTC.

This chain links TRBV5-4 with TRBJ2-1; 11 bases agree with TRBD2. The CDR3 totals 15 residues. V was pared by 0 bases and J by 9 bases, with 5 bases of the junction left unmatched. The germline CDR1 and CDR2 sequences are SGHNT and YYREEE (reference sequence). CDR3 sequence (DNA): TGTGCCAGCAGCTTGGTTAGCGGGAGGGGAGGTGAGCAGTTCTTC. It yields the protein CASSLVSGRGGEQFF.

The rearrangement joins TRBV11-2 to TRBJ1-5, with D unresolved. Trimming stripped 5 bases from V and 5 bases from J, with 10 bases between. The length of the CDR3 is 13 residues. The germline V gene encodes CDR1 SGHAT and CDR2 FQNNGV. CDR3 DNA sequence: TGTGCCAGCAGCCCGGAGGCTTATCAGCCCCAGCATTTT. Its translation: CASSPEAYQPQHF.

The V gene is TRBV2, the J gene TRBJ1-3; D ambiguous. Trimming took 2 bases from V and 3 from J, leaving 17 bases between them. CDR1 SNHLY and CDR2 FYNNEI come from the germline V gene. The CDR3 length is 17 residues. CDR3 sequence: CASSEKGIEVGGNTIYF. CDR3 DNA sequence: TGTGCCAGCAGTGAAAAAGGGATAGAGGTTGGTGGAAACACCATATATTTT.

The genes are TRBV19 and TRBJ2-3; 7 bases are shared with TRBD2. The CDR3 loop spans 14 amino acids. V lost 5 bases to trimming and J lost 6 bases; unmatched junction nucleotides: 8. The germline gives CDR1 LNHDA, CDR2 SQIVND (reference sequence). CDR3 in DNA: TGTGCCAGTAGTGACCGGGCGGGAGTGGATACGCAGTATTTT. Its protein product is CASSDRAGVDTQYF.

This clone was counted only a few times. The genes are TRBV6-1 and TRBJ1-5; D unresolved. This CDR3 has 12 residues. Germline V gene lookup returns CDR1 MNHNS and CDR2 SASEGT. Trimming shortened V by 6 bases and J by 9 bases, and 12 bases separated the two germline ends. CDR3 loop: CASSDPVGPQHF. The CDR3 bases are TGTGCCAGCAGCGATCCCGTCGGGCCCCAGCATTTT.

The V call is TRBV5-4, the J call TRBJ1-1; tentatively, D is TRBD1 (6 bases). Germline loops: CDR1 SGHNT, CDR2 YYREEE (reference sequence). CDR3 length equals 13 residues. Between the trimmed V and J ends, which lost 4 bases and 7 bases, there was a span of 14 bases. In DNA form, the CDR3 reads TGTGCCAGCAGCCTGGGACATGGGTTTGAAGCTTTCTTT. Its protein is CASSLGHGFEAFF.

V and J are TRBV11-2 and TRBJ2-3; 9 positions agree with TRBD1. The CDR3 consists of 15 residues. V shed 5 bases and J 2 bases; nucleotides not matched to a gene: 5. Germline assignment: CDR1 SGHAT and CDR2 FQNNGV. The CDR3 DNA is TGTGCCAGCAGCGACCGGGACAGGGTCACAGATACGCAGTATTTT. This codes for CASSDRDRVTDTQYF.

The chain couples TRBV5-1 to TRBJ2-3; D is ambiguous. CDR1 SGHRS and CDR2 YFSETQ come from the germline V gene. The CDR3 runs to 13 residues. V shed 1 base and J shed 10 bases, with 13 bases lying between them. The CDR3 DNA reads as TGCGCCAGCAGCTTGCTTAATGGGGATGCGCAGTATTTT. This codes for CASSLLNGDAQYF.